This entry is about one TCR beta chain. This sample was taken from a study of blood T cells in healthy people across ages. A second PCR of roughly 6 to 12 cycles used a sample-barcoded 5' primer and a J-beta primer mix. Using its own MiXCR run on the 5' RACE reads, TCRdb lists one record per CDR3 protein. The profile shows hundreds of thousands of distinct CDR3 sequences, around 54% of them singletons. The CDR3 extends over 18 amino acids. Germline V lookup: CDR1 SEHNR, CDR2 FQNEAQ (reference sequence). Trimming removed 0 bases from V and 4 bases from J, with 21 bases in between. The chain links TRBV7-9 to TRBJ1-2; the D gene is possibly TRBD1 (5 bases). The source of this sequence is a man aged 55-75 years in good health. Sequencing was carried out using blood. The CDR3 loop reads CASSLAPRVNGMGYGYTF. As DNA, the CDR3 is TGTGCCAGCAGCTTAGCCCCCAGGGTGAATGGAATGGGCTATGGCTACACCTTC. The full variable domain, completed using reference TRBV7-9 and TRBJ1-2, is DTGVSQNPRHKITKRGQNVTFRCDPISEHNRLYWYRQTLGQGPEFLTYFQNEAQLEKSRLLSDRFSAERPKGSFSTLEIQRTEQGDSAMYLCASSLAPRVNGMGYGYTFGSGTRLTVV.